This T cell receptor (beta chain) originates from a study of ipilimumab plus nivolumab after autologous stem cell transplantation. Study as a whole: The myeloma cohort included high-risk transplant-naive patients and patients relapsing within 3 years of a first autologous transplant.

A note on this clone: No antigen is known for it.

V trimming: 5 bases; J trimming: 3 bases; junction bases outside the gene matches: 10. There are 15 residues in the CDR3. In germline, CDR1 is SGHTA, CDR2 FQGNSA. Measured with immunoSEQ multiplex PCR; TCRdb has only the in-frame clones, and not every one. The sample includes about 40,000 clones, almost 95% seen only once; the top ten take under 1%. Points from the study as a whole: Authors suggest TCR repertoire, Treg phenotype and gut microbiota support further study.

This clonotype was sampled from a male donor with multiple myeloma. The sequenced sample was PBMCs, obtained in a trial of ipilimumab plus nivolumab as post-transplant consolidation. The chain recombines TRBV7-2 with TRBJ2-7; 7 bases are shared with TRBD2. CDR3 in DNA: TGTGCCAGCAGCGCGGGACTACAAACTTACTACGAGCAGTACTTC. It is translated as CASSAGLQTYYEQYF.